This record looks at one TCR beta chain sequence and its context. The sample carries other DNA sequences with the same CDR3. This record comes from a study of shared clonotypes between healthy human individuals. TCRdb's copy holds only in-frame clones and misses some; the assay was immunoSEQ multiplex PCR. This table has roughly 480,000 clones, 79% appearing once. Per the germline V gene, CDR1 is MNHNY and CDR2 is SVGAGI (reference sequence). V was clipped by 6 bases and J by 5 bases; unmatched bases: 5. The CDR3 sequence is 13 residues long. This chain joins TRBV6-6 and TRBJ1-1; TRBD1 aligns across 8 bases. This clonotype was obtained from a woman between 35 and 50 years old in good health. Some clones in this sample may be carry-over from other donors' samples. What was sequenced was PBMCs. The CDR3 sequence is CASSLDRATEAFF. The CDR3 nucleotides are TGTGCCAGCAGCTTGGACAGGGCTACTGAAGCTTTCTTT.